Listed below are T cell receptor beta chains from one sample, sequenced in a study of blood T cell repertoires in COVID-19. The repertoire was sequenced with immunoSEQ multiplex PCR; TCRdb's copy has only in-frame clones and lacks some. The table has around 85,000 clones, 75% to 90% seen once. Sequenced sample: PBMCs or T cells enriched from blood (not recorded which). The receptor set was obtained from a woman aged 45-59 years with acute COVID-19. CDR3s include the opening cysteine and the closing phenylalanine or tryptophan. Size is omitted from some rows. Given values are once, few, many or a class for expanded clones.

v_gene | abundance | CDR3aa
TRBV9 | - | CASSVSASSYNEQFF
TRBV7-3 | few | CASSPSSGSKTGELFF
TRBV20-1 | - | CSASRVLGANEQFF
TRBV18 | once | CASSSSPDRVGGYTF
TRBV19 | - | CASSIQGAGETQYF
TRBV25-1 | - | CASSRVANTEAFF
TRBV19 | - | CASRRPMNTEAFF
TRBV7-6 | - | CASSLRGGMQHSGELFF
TRBV27 | - | CASSLDRHTDTQYF
TRBV4-1 | - | CASSQDQRVGQPQHF
TRBV19 | - | CASAPWGGSGNTIYF
TRBV19 | once | CASSTTSSGANVLTF
TRBV5-8 | - | CASSPEGDGGTQYF
TRBV19 | - | CASSIGQGDSYGYTF
TRBV9 | - | CASSVAASGSYEQYF
TRBV7-9 | - | CASRPRGSGNTIYF
TRBV3-1/TRBV3-2 | - | CASRQTPGTSGATSGELFF
TRBV27 | - | CASSAQGLAGGGRSYEQYF
TRBV7-9 | - | CASSRMGQRSYNEQFF
TRBV19 | - | CASTLGQRSGNTIYF
TRBV4-3 | - | CASSSPGQGEDTQYF
TRBV20-1 | - | CSASIFAGPGELFF
TRBV12-3/TRBV12-4 | - | CASSLTSYNEQFF
TRBV15 | - | CATSRDRGNYNEQFF
TRBV7-2 | - | CASSLGTNSYEQYF
TRBV3-1/TRBV3-2 | once | CASSQAGTGGFVNTEAFF
TRBV6-5 | - | CASSQGQGSGNTIYF
TRBV7-9 | - | CASSPRDSYTDTQYF
TRBV2 | - | CASSVQGNGYTF
TRBV11-3 | - | CASSLSGRGWKTQYF
TRBV6-5 | - | CASRDLAGVTNEQFF
TRBV19 | - | CASSMDGVEGLSYNEQFF